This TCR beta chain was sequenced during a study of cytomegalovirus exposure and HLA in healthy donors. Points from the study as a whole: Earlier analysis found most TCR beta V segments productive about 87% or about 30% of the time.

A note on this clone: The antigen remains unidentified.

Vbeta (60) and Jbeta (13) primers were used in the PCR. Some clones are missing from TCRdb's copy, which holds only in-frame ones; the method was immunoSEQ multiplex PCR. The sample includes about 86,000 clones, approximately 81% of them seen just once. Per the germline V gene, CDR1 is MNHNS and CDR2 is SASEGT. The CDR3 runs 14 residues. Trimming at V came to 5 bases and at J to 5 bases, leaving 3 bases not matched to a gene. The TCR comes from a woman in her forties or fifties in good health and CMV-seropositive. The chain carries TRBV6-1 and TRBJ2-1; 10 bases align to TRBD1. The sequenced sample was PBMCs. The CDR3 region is CASSWTGGNNEQFF. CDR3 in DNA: TGTGCCAGCAGTTGGACAGGGGGAAACAATGAGCAGTTCTTC.